This note documents a single TCR beta chain sequence. This specimen belongs to a study of blood T cell repertoires in COVID-19. The overall study: The study drew acute and convalescent COVID-19 samples from the United States, Italy and Spain. T cells, B-cell-depleted T cells, or PBMCs supplied cDNA or gDNA.

In the study's own analysis: Amplification with reference gene primers provided the estimates of nucleated cell counts. The assay was immunoSEQ multiplex PCR, and TCRdb's table has in-frame clones only and misses some. Clone size and V and J calls were adopted from that table, with D and trimming inferred from the DNA. The sample includes 140,000 or so clones, around 89% of them seen just once. This TCR was recovered from a woman aged 55-69 years with active COVID-19. Sequencing was performed on peripheral blood.

CDR3 DNA: TGTGCCAGCACCATCGGGGGGGGAAACACCGGGGAGCTGTTTTTT. It encodes CASTIGGGNTGELFF. This chain connects TRBV6-6 to TRBJ2-2, with 8 bases lining up with TRBD2. Germline trimming cut 7 bases from V and 2 bases from J; bases unmatched to any gene: 6. This CDR3 comprises 15 residues. Germline V CDR1 and CDR2: MNHNY, SVGAGI (reference sequence).